Detailed here is one T cell receptor (beta chain). Its antigen is unknown. This table comes from immunoSEQ multiplex PCR, and its TCRdb copy is limited to in-frame clones, with some not included. Of 66,000 or so clones in the sample, approximately 97% were seen once. This record belongs to a study of cytomegalovirus exposure and HLA in healthy donors. The CDR3 extends over 15 amino acids. Germline loops: CDR1 MNHEY, CDR2 SVGAGI. Trimming cost V 6 bases and J 7 bases; bases outside gene matches: 9. Study observations and caveats: A list of 150 to 200 TCR beta chains associated with cytomegalovirus was given. A few chains linked to CMV were shown in vitro to be specific for CMV antigens. Rare sequences made up most TCRs, while some public TCRs were found in many donors.

The clonotype originates from a woman aged 18-35 years in good health and CMV-seropositive. Sequenced input: PBMCs. The V call is TRBV6-5, the J call TRBJ2-5, with TRBD2 identical over 12 bases. In DNA form, the CDR3 reads TGTGCCAGCAGCGGAGGACTAGCGGGGAGGAGGACCCAGTACTTC. Translating it yields CASSGGLAGRRTQYF.